The rows below give T cell receptor beta chains drawn from one sample of a study of blood T cell repertoires in COVID-19. The method was immunoSEQ multiplex PCR; TCRdb's version includes in-frame clones alone and lacks a portion of them. This table has under 85,000 clones, roughly 80% appearing once. Sequenced input: peripheral blood. The receptor set was obtained from a man between 45 and 60 years old with acute or convalescent COVID-19. CDR3s include the opening cysteine and the closing phenylalanine or tryptophan. D genes are given only for firm matches.

TRBD2 TRBJ2-3 TRBV5-1 CASSSGTSGRPSDTQYF TGCGCCAGCAGCTCCGGGACTAGCGGGAGGCCCTCAGATACGCAGTATTTT
NA TRBJ1-2 TRBV9 CASSVDGGTNYGYTF TGTGCCAGCAGCGTAGACGGAGGTACCAACTATGGCTACACCTTC
NA TRBJ1-1 TRBV27 CASSLLPGGIRLMNTEAFF TGTGCCAGCAGTTTACTACCGGGGGGCATAAGGCTAATGAACACTGAAGCTTTCTTT
NA TRBJ2-7 TRBV7-2 CASSTGGDYEQYF TGTGCCAGCAGCACCGGAGGTGACTACGAGCAGTACTTC
TRBD2 TRBJ2-1 TRBV24-1 CATSDLRTSGGAWDEQFF TGTGCCACCAGTGATTTGAGGACTAGCGGGGGGGCCTGGGATGAGCAGTTCTTC
NA TRBJ2-1 TRBV6-6 CASSPRTVRRPRAPSSYNEQFF TGTGCCAGCAGTCCTCGGACAGTCCGGCGGCCTAGAGCTCCGAGCTCCTACAATGAGCAGTTCTTC
TRBD1 TRBJ2-5 TRBV4-1 CASSQDDRGLETQYF TGCGCCAGCAGCCAAGACGACAGGGGGCTTGAGACCCAGTACTTC
TRBD1 TRBJ2-7 TRBV30 CAWSLPDRGRGEQYF TGTGCCTGGAGTCTCCCGGACAGGGGGCGCGGCGAGCAGTACTTC
TRBD1 TRBJ2-3 TRBV19 CASSPGTGGHTQYF TGTGCCAGTAGTCCCGGGACAGGGGGCCATACGCAGTATTTT
NA TRBJ2-4 TRBV5-6 CASSLLTEGSKNIQYF TGTGCCAGCAGCTTGTTAACGGAGGGATCCAAAAACATTCAGTACTTC